Included here is one TCR beta chain sequence, with context. Its target is not known. V was clipped by 5 bases and J by 7 bases; unmatched bases: 10. This CDR3 is 15 amino acids long. These data come from a study of response to subunit inactivated influenza vaccine. Study conclusions and caveats: The authors put forward the suggestion that each seasonal influenza vaccination may bring in only a limited number of new T cells.

TCRdb redid the calling of the RT-PCR reads with MiXCR, one entry per CDR3 protein. Of approximately 310,000 distinct CDR3 sequences listed, about a fifth are singletons. The chain carries TRBV12-3 or TRBV12-4 and TRBJ1-4; 7 nucleotides line up with TRBD1. The sample here was PBMCs from blood, taken less than 22 months after vaccination. The sequence was collected from a man between 45 and 75 years old who received an inactivated influenza vaccine. The CDR3 here is CASSLRQGGREKLFF. CDR3 nucleotide sequence: TGTGCCAGCAGTCTTAGACAGGGAGGGCGTGAAAAACTGTTTTTT.